Described below is a single TCR beta chain sequence and its context. At one end the junction does not follow the germline gene, possibly because of a read error. The data originate from a study of somatic mutations in cytotoxic T cells in rheumatoid arthritis. At the level of the study: Patients gave 30 ml EDTA peripheral blood immediately after diagnosis, prior to starting treatment.

Assay: immunoSEQ multiplex PCR; the TCRdb copy retains only in-frame clones and omits some. Of about 4,500 clones detected, 80% appear once; the ten largest clones hold about a third. Purity of the CD4+ and CD8+ cells, isolated by positive magnetic bead selection, was checked by flow cytometry. CDR3 length: 13 amino acids. Per the germline V gene, CDR1 is SSHAT and CDR2 is FNYEAQ (reference sequence). The sequenced sample was CD8+ T cells sorted from blood. J is TRBJ2-7 and V is TRBV7-7; D is perhaps TRBD2 (7 bases). This TCR was sampled from a woman aged 55-70 years with rheumatoid arthritis. CDR3 loop: CASSLTGRDEQYF. Here the CDR3 DNA reads TGTGCTAGCAGCTTAACAGGGAGGGACGAGCAGTACTTC.